A selection of T cell receptor beta chains follows, all from one sample in a study of T cells in Graves' hyperthyroidism and ophthalmopathy. TCRdb called the multiplex PCR reads again in MiXCR, with one record for every CDR3 protein. Altogether more than 550,000 distinct CDR3 sequences are present, under 20% being singletons, with the ten largest covering around 15%. Sequenced sample: blood. These receptors were taken from a woman aged 45-65 years with Graves' hyperthyroidism that later progressed to Graves' ophthalmopathy. Each CDR3 is given with its conserved first and last residue.

J,V,CDR3
TRBJ2-1,TRBV13,CASSTWGYSSYNEQFF
TRBJ2-5,TRBV24-1,CATSDLGQGQETQYF
TRBJ2-7,TRBV5-1,CASSGRDSSYEQYF
TRBJ2-7,TRBV13,CASSHRDRLTYEQYF
TRBJ1-3,TRBV19,CASIPGHKGNTIYF
TRBJ1-1,TRBV2,CASRTGSLMNTEAFF
TRBJ2-5,TRBV20-1,CSARRTGGQETQYF
TRBJ1-1,TRBV5-1,CASSATGGETEAFF
TRBJ1-1,TRBV2,CAKYETGNTEAFF
TRBJ2-6,TRBV20-1,CSARDGGGRSGANVLTF
TRBJ2-7,TRBV15,CATSRDRDRVYEQYF
TRBJ2-3,TRBV12-5,CASGLPSGESTDTQYF
TRBJ2-3,TRBV7-2,CASSLATGGTDTQYF
TRBJ1-2,TRBV18,CASSLQQGYGYTF
TRBJ2-2,TRBV3-1,CASSQHGGANTGELFF
TRBJ2-7,TRBV6-4,CASRTSGTGSYEQYF
TRBJ1-6,TRBV5-1,CASSLGDRASPLHF
TRBJ1-5,TRBV3-1,CASSQGPGEAGGYNQPQHF
TRBJ2-5,TRBV3-1,CASSRPAGLQETQYF
TRBJ2-5,TRBV3-1,CASSQVDRVETQYF
TRBJ1-2,TRBV3-1,CASSPGQALGLNYGYTF
TRBJ1-5,TRBV19,CASSPGRASNQPQHF
TRBJ2-1,TRBV19,CASSVRDSPYNEQFF
TRBJ1-5,TRBV20-1,CSARVQGGDGYQPQHF
TRBJ2-3,TRBV5-1,CASSLAEGGVDTQYF
TRBJ1-3,TRBV30,CAWTLDNSSGNTIYF
TRBJ1-3,TRBV29-1,CSGGHSSGNTIYF
TRBJ2-2,TRBV6-1,CASSYPGTQNTGELFF
TRBJ1-2,TRBV19,CASSMRNSYGYTF
TRBJ1-5,TRBV18,CASSPRHDSNQPQHF
TRBJ2-1,TRBV7-3,CASSLRGSSYNEQFF